This is a list of T cell receptor beta chains from one sample in a study of T cell responses to AZD1222 COVID-19 vaccine. Produced via immunoSEQ multiplex PCR; TCRdb's table is partial and in-frame only. The profile shows about 180,000 clones, more than 75% of them singletons. This sample comprised peripheral blood, obtained 28 days after the second AZD1222 dose. The source of these receptors is an adult who received the AZD1222 COVID-19 vaccine. CDR3s include the opening cysteine and the closing phenylalanine or tryptophan. Size is omitted from some rows. Given values are once, few, many or a class for expanded clones.

J gene: TRBJ2-3; clone size: .; V gene: TRBV5-1; CDR3 protein: CASSLGSSPSTDTQYF
J gene: TRBJ2-1; clone size: .; V gene: TRBV6-5; CDR3 protein: CASRLTSGENNEQFF
J gene: TRBJ2-5; clone size: .; V gene: TRBV4-3; CDR3 protein: CASSQATKGAQYF
J gene: TRBJ2-7; clone size: .; V gene: TRBV15; CDR3 protein: CATSPGRDGGYEQYF
J gene: TRBJ1-2; clone size: .; V gene: TRBV19; CDR3 protein: CASSRLTDVTGYTF
J gene: TRBJ2-6; clone size: .; V gene: TRBV19; CDR3 protein: CASSPRDRVVSSGANVLTF
J gene: TRBJ1-4; clone size: once; V gene: TRBV18; CDR3 protein: CASSPAVTEKLFF
J gene: TRBJ2-7; clone size: few; V gene: TRBV28; CDR3 protein: CASRRGVYEQYF
J gene: TRBJ1-6; clone size: .; V gene: TRBV7-9; CDR3 protein: CASSVGAETGAYNSPLHF
J gene: TRBJ2-7; clone size: .; V gene: TRBV5-4; CDR3 protein: CASSQSSGRSYEQYF
J gene: TRBJ2-3; clone size: once; V gene: TRBV4-3; CDR3 protein: CASSQSHSSTDTQYF
J gene: TRBJ2-5; clone size: .; V gene: TRBV7-8; CDR3 protein: CASSSRPPKETQYF
J gene: TRBJ2-7; clone size: .; V gene: TRBV3-1/TRBV3-2; CDR3 protein: CASTRQGQYEQYF
J gene: TRBJ1-4; clone size: .; V gene: TRBV3-1/TRBV3-2; CDR3 protein: CASRGQGPRREKLFF
J gene: TRBJ2-7; clone size: .; V gene: TRBV28; CDR3 protein: CASSLGGVGIRSEQYF
J gene: TRBJ2-1; clone size: .; V gene: TRBV19; CDR3 protein: CASRGDGEQFF
J gene: TRBJ2-6; clone size: .; V gene: TRBV5-1; CDR3 protein: CASSLVGASSGANVLTF
J gene: TRBJ2-7; clone size: .; V gene: TRBV30; CDR3 protein: CAWNLGGQGYEQYF
J gene: TRBJ2-7; clone size: once; V gene: TRBV7-3; CDR3 protein: CASRAPETYEQYF
J gene: TRBJ2-7; clone size: .; V gene: TRBV28; CDR3 protein: CAIGTDSYEQYF
J gene: TRBJ2-3; clone size: .; V gene: TRBV6-1; CDR3 protein: CASSEGWGGTDTQYF
J gene: TRBJ2-7; clone size: .; V gene: TRBV9; CDR3 protein: CASSVGINSGQGAQSLSYEQYF
J gene: TRBJ2-4; clone size: once; V gene: TRBV28; CDR3 protein: CASSYRDRDSKNIQYF
J gene: TRBJ1-1; clone size: .; V gene: TRBV19; CDR3 protein: CASSIWGQVNTEAFF
J gene: TRBJ2-3; clone size: .; V gene: TRBV7-3; CDR3 protein: CASSLKPGATQYF
J gene: TRBJ2-2; clone size: .; V gene: TRBV5-6; CDR3 protein: CASSLEYGTGELFF
J gene: TRBJ2-1; clone size: .; V gene: TRBV27; CDR3 protein: CASSLDSSYNEQFF
J gene: TRBJ1-2; clone size: few; V gene: TRBV27; CDR3 protein: CASSLTWTGDRYGYTF
J gene: TRBJ2-5; clone size: .; V gene: TRBV19; CDR3 protein: CASSMVGAGAGETQYF
J gene: TRBJ2-3; clone size: .; V gene: TRBV7-2; CDR3 protein: CASSPGQGEDTQYF
J gene: TRBJ2-7; clone size: .; V gene: TRBV28; CDR3 protein: CASSPAGQAYEQYF
J gene: TRBJ1-5; clone size: few; V gene: TRBV7-2; CDR3 protein: CASSPWTHSNQPQHF